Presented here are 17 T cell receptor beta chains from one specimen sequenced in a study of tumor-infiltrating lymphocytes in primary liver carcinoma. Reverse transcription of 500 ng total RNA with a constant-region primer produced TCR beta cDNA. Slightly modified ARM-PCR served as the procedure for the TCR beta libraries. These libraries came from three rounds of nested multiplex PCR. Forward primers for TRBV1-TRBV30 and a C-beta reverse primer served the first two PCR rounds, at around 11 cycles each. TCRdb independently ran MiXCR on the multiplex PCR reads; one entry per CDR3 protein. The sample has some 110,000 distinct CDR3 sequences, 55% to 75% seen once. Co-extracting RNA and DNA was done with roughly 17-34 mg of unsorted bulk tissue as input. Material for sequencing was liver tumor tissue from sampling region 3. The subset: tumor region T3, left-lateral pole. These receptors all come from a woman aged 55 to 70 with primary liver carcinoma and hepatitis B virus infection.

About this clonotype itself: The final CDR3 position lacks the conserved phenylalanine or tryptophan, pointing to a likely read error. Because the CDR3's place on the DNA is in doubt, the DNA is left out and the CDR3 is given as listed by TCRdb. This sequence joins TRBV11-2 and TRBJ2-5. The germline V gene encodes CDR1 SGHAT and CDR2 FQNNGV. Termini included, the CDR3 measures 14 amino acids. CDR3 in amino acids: CASSLRTLQETQYS.

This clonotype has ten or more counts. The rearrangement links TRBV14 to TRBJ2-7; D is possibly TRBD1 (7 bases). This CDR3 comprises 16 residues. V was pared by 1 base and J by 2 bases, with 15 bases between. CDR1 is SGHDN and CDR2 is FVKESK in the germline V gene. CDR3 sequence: CASSQVGGQRTYEQYF. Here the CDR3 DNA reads TGTGCCAGCAGCCAAGTCGGGGGACAGAGAACCTACGAGCAGTACTTC.

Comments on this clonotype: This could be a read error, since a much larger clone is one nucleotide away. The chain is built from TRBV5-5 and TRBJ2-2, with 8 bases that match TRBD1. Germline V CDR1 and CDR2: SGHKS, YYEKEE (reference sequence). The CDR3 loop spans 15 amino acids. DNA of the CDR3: TGTGCCAACAGCTTGTACACAGGGGGCACCGGGGAGCTGTTTTTT. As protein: CANSLYTGGTGELFF. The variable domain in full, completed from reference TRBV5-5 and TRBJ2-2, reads DAGVTQSPTHLIKTRGQQVTLRCSPISGHKSVSWYQQVLGQGPQFIFQYYEKEERGRGNFPDRFSARQFPNYSSELNVNALLLGDSALYLCANSLYTGGTGELFFGEGSRLTVL.

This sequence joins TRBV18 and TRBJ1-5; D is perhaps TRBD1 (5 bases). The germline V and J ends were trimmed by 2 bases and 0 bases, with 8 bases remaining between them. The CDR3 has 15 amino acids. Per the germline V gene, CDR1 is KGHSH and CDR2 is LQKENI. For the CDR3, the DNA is TGTGCCAGCTCACCAGGGCAGGGTAGCAATCAGCCCCAGCATTTT. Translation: CASSPGQGSNQPQHF.

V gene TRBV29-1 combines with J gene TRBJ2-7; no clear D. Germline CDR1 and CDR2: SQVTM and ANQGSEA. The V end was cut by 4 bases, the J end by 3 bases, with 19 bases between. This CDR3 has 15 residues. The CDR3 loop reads CSVGGVRPPFYEQYF. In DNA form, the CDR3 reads TGCAGCGTTGGAGGCGTGAGGCCCCCATTCTACGAGCAGTACTTC.

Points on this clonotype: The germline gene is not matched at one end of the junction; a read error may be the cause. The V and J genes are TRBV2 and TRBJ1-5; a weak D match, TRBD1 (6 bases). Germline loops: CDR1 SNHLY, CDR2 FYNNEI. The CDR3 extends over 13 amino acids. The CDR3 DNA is TGTGGCAGCAGTGCACAGGGAAATCAGCCCCAGCATTTT. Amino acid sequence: CGSSAQGNQPQHF.

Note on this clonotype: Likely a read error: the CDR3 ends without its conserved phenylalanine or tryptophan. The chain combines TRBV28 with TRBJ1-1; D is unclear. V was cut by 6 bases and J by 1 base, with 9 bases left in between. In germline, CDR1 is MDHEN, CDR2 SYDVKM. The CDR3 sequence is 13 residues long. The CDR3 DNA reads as TGTGCCAGCAGAAAATTCCGGAACACTGAAGCTTTCCTC. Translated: CASRKFRNTEAFL.

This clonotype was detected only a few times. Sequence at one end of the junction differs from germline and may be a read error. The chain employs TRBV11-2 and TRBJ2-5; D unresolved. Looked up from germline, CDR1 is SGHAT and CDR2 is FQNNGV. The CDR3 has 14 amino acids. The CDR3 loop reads CVSSLRTLRETQYF. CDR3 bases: TGTGTCAGCAGCTTGAGGACGCTACGAGAGACCCAGTACTTC.

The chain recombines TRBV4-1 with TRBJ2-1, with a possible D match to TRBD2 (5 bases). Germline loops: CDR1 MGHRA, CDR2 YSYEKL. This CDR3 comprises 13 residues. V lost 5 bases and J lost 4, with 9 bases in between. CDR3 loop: CASSSDYYNEQFF. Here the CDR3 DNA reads TGCGCCAGCAGCAGTGACTATTACAATGAGCAGTTCTTC.

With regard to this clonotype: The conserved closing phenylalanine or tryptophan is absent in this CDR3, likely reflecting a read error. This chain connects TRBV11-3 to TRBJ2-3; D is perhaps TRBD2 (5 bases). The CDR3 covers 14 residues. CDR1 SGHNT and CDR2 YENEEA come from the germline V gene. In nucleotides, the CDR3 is TGTGTCAGCAACTTTCGGACTAGCACAGATACGCAGTATTCT. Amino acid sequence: CVSNFRTSTDTQYS.

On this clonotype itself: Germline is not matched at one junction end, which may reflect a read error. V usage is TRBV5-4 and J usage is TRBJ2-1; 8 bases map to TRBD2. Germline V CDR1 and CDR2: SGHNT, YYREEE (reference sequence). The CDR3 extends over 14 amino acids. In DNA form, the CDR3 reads TGTGCCGGCAGCGGGAGTAGCTCCTACGATGAGCAGTTCTTC. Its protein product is CAGSGSSSYDEQFF.

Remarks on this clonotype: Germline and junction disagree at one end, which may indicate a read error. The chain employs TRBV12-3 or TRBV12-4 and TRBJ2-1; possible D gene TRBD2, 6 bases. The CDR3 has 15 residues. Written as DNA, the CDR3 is TGTGGCAGCTTGAAACTAGCAGGAATCTACAATGAGCAGTTCTTC. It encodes CGSLKLAGIYNEQFF.

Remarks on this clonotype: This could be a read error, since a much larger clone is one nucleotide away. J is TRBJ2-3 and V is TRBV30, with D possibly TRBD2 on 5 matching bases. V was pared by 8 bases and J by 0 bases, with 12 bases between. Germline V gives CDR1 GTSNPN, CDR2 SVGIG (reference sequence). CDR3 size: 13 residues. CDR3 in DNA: TGTGCCCGGAAGACGGGAAGCACAGATACGCAGTATTTT. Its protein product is CARKTGSTDTQYF.

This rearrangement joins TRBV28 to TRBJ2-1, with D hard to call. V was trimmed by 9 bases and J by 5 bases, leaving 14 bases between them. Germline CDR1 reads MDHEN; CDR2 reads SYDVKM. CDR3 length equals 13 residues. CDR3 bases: TGTGCCAGTCAATATCAAGGGAACAATGAGCAGTTCTTC. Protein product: CASQYQGNNEQFF.

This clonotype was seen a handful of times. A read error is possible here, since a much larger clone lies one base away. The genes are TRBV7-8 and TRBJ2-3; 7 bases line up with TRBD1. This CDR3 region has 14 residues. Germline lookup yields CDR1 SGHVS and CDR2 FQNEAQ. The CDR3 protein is CASGLLRTGYTQYF. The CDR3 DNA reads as TGTGCCAGCGGCTTACTTCGGACAGGCTATACGCAGTATTTT.

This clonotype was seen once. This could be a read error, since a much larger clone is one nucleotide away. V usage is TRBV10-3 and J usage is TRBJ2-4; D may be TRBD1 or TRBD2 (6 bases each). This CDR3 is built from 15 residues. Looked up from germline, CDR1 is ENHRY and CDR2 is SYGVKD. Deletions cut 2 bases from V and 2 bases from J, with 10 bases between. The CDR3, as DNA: TGTGCCATCAGTGAGAGGGGGACTTCCAAAAACATTCAGTACTTC. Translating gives CAISERGTSKNIQYF.

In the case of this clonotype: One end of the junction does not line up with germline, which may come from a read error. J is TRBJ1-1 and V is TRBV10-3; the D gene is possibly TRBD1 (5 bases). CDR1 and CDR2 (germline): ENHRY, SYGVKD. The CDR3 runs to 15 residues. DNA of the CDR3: TGTGCCATCAGCGAGTCCCGGGGCATCGACACTGAAGCTTTCTTT. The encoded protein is CAISESRGIDTEAFF.